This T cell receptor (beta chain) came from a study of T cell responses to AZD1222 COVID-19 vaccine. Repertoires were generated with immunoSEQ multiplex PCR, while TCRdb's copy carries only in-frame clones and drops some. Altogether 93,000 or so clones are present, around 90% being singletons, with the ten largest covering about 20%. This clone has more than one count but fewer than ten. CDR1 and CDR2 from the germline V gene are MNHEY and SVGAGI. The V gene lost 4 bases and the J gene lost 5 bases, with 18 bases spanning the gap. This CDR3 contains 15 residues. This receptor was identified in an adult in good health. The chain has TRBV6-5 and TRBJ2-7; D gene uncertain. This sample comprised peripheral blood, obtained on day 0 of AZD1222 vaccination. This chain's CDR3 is CASSSPTQRLHEQYF. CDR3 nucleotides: TGTGCCAGCAGTTCCCCGACACAAAGGTTGCACGAGCAGTACTTC.